This T cell receptor (beta chain) was sequenced during a study of multiple sclerosis patients with progressive multifocal leukoencephalopathy. Broader study findings: It is unclear whether the findings reflect JC virus infection or general immunocompromise. Preferential TRBV-TRBJ pairings or common gene usage were not detected at PML.

As regards this clone: Its antigen is not known.

The repertoire was sequenced with immunoSEQ multiplex PCR; TCRdb's copy has only in-frame clones and lacks some. The data hold under 40,000 clones, with about 91% observed a single time. Time point meaning: before natalizumab initiation. The CDR3 loop spans 16 amino acids. V lost 4 bases and J lost 5; bases outside the gene matches: 9. Germline V gene data show CDR1 as LGHNA and CDR2 as YSLEER. Sequenced sample: PBMCs. This clonotype was obtained from a man younger than 40 with multiple sclerosis. The rearrangement joins TRBV4-3 to TRBJ1-4, with 8 bases matching TRBD1. The CDR3 here is CASSPSDRGQNEKLFF. DNA for the CDR3: TGCGCCAGCAGCCCAAGCGACAGGGGCCAGAATGAAAAACTGTTTTTT.